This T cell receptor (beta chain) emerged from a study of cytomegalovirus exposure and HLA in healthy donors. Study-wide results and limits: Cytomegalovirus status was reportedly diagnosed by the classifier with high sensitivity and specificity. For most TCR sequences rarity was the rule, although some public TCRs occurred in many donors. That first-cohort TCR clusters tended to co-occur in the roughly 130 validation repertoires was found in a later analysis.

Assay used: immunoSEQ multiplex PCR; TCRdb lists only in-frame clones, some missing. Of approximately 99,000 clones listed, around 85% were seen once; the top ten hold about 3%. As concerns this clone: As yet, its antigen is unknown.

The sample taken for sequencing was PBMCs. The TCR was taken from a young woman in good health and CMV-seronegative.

Here the CDR3 DNA reads TGTGCCATCAGTGAGTCCGGCCGGGACAGGGGGGAAGCTTTCTTT. Its translation: CAISESGRDRGEAFF. The genes are TRBV10-3 and TRBJ1-1; 11 nucleotides line up with TRBD1. With 0 bases clipped from V and 8 bases from J, the junction kept 5 bases outside the gene matches. Germline V gives CDR1 ENHRY, CDR2 SYGVKD. CDR3 length: 15 residues.